The clone carrying this T cell receptor (beta chain) was found a few times. CDR1 and CDR2 (germline): SGHVS, FQNEAQ. This CDR3 has 12 amino acids. The V end lost 4 bases, the J end lost 8 bases, and 10 bases lay between the germline ends. The study isolated at least 6.5 million PBMCs from each sample. Extraction yielded at least 6 micrograms of total RNA per sample. This entry comes from a study of blood T cells in healthy people across ages. Together with a sample-barcoded 5' primer, a J-beta primer mix was included in a second PCR lasting about 7 to 11 cycles. Tagging of each cDNA molecule was performed by a template-switch adaptor with 12 random nucleotides. TCRdb reprocessed the 5' RACE reads via MiXCR and lists one record per CDR3 protein. In the table there are roughly 1.7 million distinct CDR3 sequences, 30% to 40% of which are singletons.

The sequenced material came from blood. The sequence was collected from a woman in her twenties or thirties in good health. The chain joins TRBV7-8 to TRBJ2-3; D gene ambiguous. CDR3 DNA: TGTGCCAGCAGCTCTAGAGCGCGTACGCAGTATTTT. Translated: CASSSRARTQYF. Full variable domain (missing parts from reference TRBV7-8 and TRBJ2-3): GAGVSQSPRYKVAKRGQDVALRCDPISGHVSLFWYQQALGQGPEFLTYFQNEAQLDKSGLPSDRFFAERPEGSVSTLKIQRTQQEDSAVYLCASSSRARTQYFGPGTRLTVL.